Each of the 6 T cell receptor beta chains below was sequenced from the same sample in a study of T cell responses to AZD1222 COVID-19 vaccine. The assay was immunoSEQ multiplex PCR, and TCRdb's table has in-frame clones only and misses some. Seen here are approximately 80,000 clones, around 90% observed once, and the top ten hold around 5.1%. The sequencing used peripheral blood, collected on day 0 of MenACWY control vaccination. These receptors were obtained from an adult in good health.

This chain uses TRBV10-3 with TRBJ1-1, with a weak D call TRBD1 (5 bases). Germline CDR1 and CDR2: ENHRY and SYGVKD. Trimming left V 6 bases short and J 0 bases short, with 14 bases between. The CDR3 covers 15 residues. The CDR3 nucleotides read TGTGCCATCAGGGGGACCCCTGGGATGAACACTGAAGCTTTCTTT. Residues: CAIRGTPGMNTEAFF.

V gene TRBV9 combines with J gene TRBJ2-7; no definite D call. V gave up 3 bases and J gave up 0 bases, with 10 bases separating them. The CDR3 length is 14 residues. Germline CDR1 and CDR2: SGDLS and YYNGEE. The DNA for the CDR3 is TGTGCCAGCAGCGGTAGTCCCTTCTCCTACGAGCAGTACTTC. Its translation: CASSGSPFSYEQYF.

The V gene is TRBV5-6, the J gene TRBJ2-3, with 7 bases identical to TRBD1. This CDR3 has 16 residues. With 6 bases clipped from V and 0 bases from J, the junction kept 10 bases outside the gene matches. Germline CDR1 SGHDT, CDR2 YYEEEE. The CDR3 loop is CASTLKVDRSTDTQYF. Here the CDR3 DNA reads TGTGCCAGCACCCTGAAGGTGGACAGGAGCACAGATACGCAGTATTTT.

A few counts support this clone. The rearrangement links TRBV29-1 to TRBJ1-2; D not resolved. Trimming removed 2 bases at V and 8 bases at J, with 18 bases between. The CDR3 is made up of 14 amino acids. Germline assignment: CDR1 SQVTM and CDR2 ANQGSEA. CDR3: CSVELPGILGGYTF. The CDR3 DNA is TGCAGCGTTGAATTACCAGGCATCCTAGGGGGCTACACCTTC.

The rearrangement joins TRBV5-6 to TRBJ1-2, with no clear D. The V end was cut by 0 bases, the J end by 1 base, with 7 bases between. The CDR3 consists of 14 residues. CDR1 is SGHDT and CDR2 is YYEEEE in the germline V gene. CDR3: CASSLGYFNYGYTF. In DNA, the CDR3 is TGTGCCAGCAGCTTGGGTTACTTTAACTATGGCTACACCTTC.

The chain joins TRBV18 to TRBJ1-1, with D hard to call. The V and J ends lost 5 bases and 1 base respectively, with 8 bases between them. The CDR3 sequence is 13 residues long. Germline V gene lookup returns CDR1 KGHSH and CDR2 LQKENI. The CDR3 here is CASSAAGNTEAFF. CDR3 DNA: TGTGCCAGCTCAGCCGCAGGGAACACTGAAGCTTTCTTT. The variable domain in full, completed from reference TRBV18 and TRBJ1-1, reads NAGVMQNPRHLVRRRGQEARLRCSPMKGHSHVYWYRQLPEEGLKFMVYLQKENIIDESGMPKERFSAEFPKEGPSILRIQQVVRGDSAAYFCASSAAGNTEAFFGQGTRLTVV.